The entry below describes one T cell receptor (beta chain). The antigen remains unidentified. Trimming pared 0 bases from V and 3 bases from J, leaving 18 bases between. The germline CDR1 and CDR2 sequences are GTSNPN and SVGIG (reference sequence). This CDR3 comprises 16 residues. This entry belongs to a study of cytomegalovirus exposure and HLA in healthy donors. TCRdb keeps only in-frame clones here, not all; method: immunoSEQ multiplex PCR. The sample lists under 250,000 clones; around nine tenths were seen once. Study findings and constraints: 150 to 200 TCR beta chains were listed as cytomegalovirus-associated. A classifier reportedly called cytomegalovirus status with high sensitivity and specificity. Most TCRs appeared rarely, but some public TCRs recurred in many donors.

The V call is TRBV30, the J call TRBJ2-7; tentatively, D is TRBD2 (5 bases). The source of this sequence is a woman younger than 35 in good health and CMV-seropositive. Specimen: PBMCs. Here the CDR3 DNA reads TGTGCCTGGAGTGTACGGGGTAGACCACCGTTCTACGAGCAGTACTTC. Translating gives CAWSVRGRPPFYEQYF.